This T cell receptor (beta chain) was found in a study of shared clonotypes between healthy human individuals. The V end was cut by 0 bases, the J end by 1 base, with 4 bases between. The germline V gene encodes CDR1 SGHDT and CDR2 YYEEEE. This CDR3 has 13 amino acids. With regard to this clone: The antigen remains unidentified.

Study results and limitations: Some naive CD4 clonotypes, roughly 5%, turned up in common across four donors.

At deep level, the assay was performed. Generated by immunoSEQ multiplex PCR, the TCRdb table keeps only in-frame clones and is missing some. The sample lists roughly 720,000 clones; about nine tenths were seen once. The chain combines TRBV5-6 with TRBJ1-1; no clear D gene. This TCR came from a man aged 18 to 30 in good health. Some clones in this sample may be carry-over from other donors' samples. Source material: memory CD8+ T cells from PBMCs. As for subset: CD45RO+ cells pooled with CCR7-negative TemRA cells. CDR3: CASSLDENTEAFF. CDR3 nucleotide sequence: TGTGCCAGCAGCTTGGACGAGAACACTGAAGCTTTCTTT.